This TCR beta chain was sequenced during a study of identical twins. cDNA carried unique molecular identifiers, and a universal primer site was added by template switching. One entry per CDR3 protein, called by TCRdb with MiXCR from the 5' RACE reads. The table includes under 350,000 distinct CDR3 sequences, more than 8% detected once. About this clonotype: Mismatch with germline at one junction end may stem from a read error.

These sequences were also reported in another study, on yellow fever vaccine responses in identical twins. Per that paper: In identical twins, vaccine T cell responses appeared partly shared and partly individual.

The receptor comes from a woman younger than 35 in good health. Input material: CD8+ T cells sorted from blood.

CDR3 DNA: TGTGCCAGCTGCCAAGATTTATCACTAGCGGGGAACTACAATGAGCAGTTCTTC. It specifies CASCQDLSLAGNYNEQFF. This chain connects TRBV3-1 to TRBJ2-1; 10 bases align to TRBD2. The CDR3 is 18 amino acids. The germline gives CDR1 LGHDT, CDR2 YNNKEL (reference sequence).